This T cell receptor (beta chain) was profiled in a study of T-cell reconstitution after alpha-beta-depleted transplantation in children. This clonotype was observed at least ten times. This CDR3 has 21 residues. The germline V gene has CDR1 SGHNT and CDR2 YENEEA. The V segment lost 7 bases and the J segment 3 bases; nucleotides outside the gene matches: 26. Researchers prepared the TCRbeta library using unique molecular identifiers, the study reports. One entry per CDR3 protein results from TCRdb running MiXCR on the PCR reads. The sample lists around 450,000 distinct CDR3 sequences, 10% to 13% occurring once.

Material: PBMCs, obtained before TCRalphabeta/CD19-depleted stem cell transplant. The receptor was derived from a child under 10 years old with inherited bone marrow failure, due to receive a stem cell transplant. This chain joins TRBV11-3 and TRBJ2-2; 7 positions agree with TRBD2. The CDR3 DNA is TGTGCCAGCAATCTACGGGGGGATTCGGGGGGACTCCAAATGGACACCGGGGAGCTGTTTTTT. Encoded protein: CASNLRGDSGGLQMDTGELFF.